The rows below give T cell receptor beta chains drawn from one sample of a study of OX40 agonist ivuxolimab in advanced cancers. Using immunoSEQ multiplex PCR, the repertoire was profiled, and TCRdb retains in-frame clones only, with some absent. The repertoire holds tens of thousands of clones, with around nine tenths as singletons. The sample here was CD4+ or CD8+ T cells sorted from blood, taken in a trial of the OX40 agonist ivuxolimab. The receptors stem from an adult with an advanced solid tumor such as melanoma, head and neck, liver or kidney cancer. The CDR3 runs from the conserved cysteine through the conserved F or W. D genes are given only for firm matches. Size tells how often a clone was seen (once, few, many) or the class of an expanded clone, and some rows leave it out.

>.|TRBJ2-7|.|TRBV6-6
TGTGCCAGCAGTCTACCCGGGACGGTTCACTACGAGCAGTACTTC
CASSLPGTVHYEQYF
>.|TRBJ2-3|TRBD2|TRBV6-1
TGTGCCAGCAGTGAAAGAGTAGCGGGAGGCCCTACAGATACGCAGTATTTT
CASSERVAGGPTDTQYF
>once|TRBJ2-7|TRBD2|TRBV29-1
TGCAGCGTCGGTAGCGGGAGTCATAGCTACGAGCAGTACTTC
CSVGSGSHSYEQYF
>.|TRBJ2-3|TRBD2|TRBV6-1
TGTGCCAGCAGTGTAACTAGCGGGGGGGCTTGGGATACGCAGTATTTT
CASSVTSGGAWDTQYF
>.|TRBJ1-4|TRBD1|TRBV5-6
TGTGCCAGCAGCTCAGGGACAGGGTTAGAAAAACTGTTTTTT
CASSSGTGLEKLFF
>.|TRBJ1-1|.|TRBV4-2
TGTGCCAGCAGCCAAGGTCAGGGGTGGAACACTGAAGCTTTCTTT
CASSQGQGWNTEAFF
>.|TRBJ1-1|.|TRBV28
TGTGCCAGCAGTTTAGACGGAGGGGACACTGAAGCTTTCTTT
CASSLDGGDTEAFF
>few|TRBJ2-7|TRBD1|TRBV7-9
TGTGCCAGCAGCCCCCGGGACAGGGCCTACGAGCAGTACTTC
CASSPRDRAYEQYF
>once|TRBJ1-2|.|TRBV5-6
TGTGCCAGCAGCTCTGGGGGACAACATAACTATGGCTACACCTTC
CASSSGGQHNYGYTF
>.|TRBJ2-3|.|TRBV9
TGTGCCAGCAGCGTCCCTGATTCCGGGGATACGCAGTATTTT
CASSVPDSGDTQYF
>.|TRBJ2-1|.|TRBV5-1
TGCGCCAGCAGCTTGGTATCTACTTATACCTACAATGAGCAGTTCTTC
CASSLVSTYTYNEQFF
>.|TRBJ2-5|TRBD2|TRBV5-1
TGCGCCACAGCACCGGGACTAGCGGCTCAAGAGACCCAGTACTTC
CATAPGLAAQETQYF
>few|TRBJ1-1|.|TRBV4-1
TGCGCCAGCAGCCACTCCCTGAACACTGAAGCTTTCTTT
CASSHSLNTEAFF
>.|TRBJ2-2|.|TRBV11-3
TGTGCCAGCAGCTTAGCCGCAGAGAACACCGGGGAGCTGTTTTTT
CASSLAAENTGELFF
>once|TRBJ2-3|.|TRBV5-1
TGCGCCAGCAGCTTGCTTGGCGGGGTCACAGATACGCAGTATTTT
CASSLLGGVTDTQYF
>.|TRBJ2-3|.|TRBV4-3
TGCGCCAGCAGCCAAGATACCTATACGCAGTATTTT
CASSQDTYTQYF
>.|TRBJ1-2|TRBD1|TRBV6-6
TGTGCCAGCAGCCCCTATCCGGACAGGAACTATGGCTACACCTTC
CASSPYPDRNYGYTF
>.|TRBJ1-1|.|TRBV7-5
TGTGTCAGAAGCCAATCAAGTAGGAACACTGAAGCTTTCTTT
CVRSQSSRNTEAFF
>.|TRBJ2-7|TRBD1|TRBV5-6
TGTGCCAGCAGCTCACAGGGGATCTACGAGCAGTACTTC
CASSSQGIYEQYF
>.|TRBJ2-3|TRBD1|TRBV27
TGTGCCAGCAGCCGACAGGGAGACACAGATACGCAGTATTTT
CASSRQGDTDTQYF
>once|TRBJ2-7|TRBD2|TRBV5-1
TGCGCCAGCAGCATTCAGCGGGAGGACTCCTACGAGCAGTACTTC
CASSIQREDSYEQYF
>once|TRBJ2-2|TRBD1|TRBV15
TGTGCCACCAGCAGAGGGTCAACAGGGGGCGTTACCGGGGAGCTGTTTTTT
CATSRGSTGGVTGELFF
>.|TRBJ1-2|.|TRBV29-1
TGCAGCGGGACCATTGGACAAGCAGGTGGCTACACCTTC
CSGTIGQAGGYTF
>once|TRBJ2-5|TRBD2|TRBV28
TGTGCCAGCAACACCCTAGCGGTCCAAGAGACCCAGTACTTC
CASNTLAVQETQYF
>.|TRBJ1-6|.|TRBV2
TGTGCCAGCGGTCGTGGTGAAGGTAATTCACCCCTCCACTTT
CASGRGEGNSPLHF
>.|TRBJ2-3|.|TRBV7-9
TGTGCCAGCGGGGGGATGAGGTCGGGAGTCGGCACAGATACGCAGTATTTT
CASGGMRSGVGTDTQYF
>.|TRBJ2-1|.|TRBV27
TGTGCCAGCAGTTTACGGTATGAGTTCGATGAGCAGTTCTTC
CASSLRYEFDEQFF
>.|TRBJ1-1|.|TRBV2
TGTGCCAGCAGTCCTCAATTTGGATTAGGGACTGAAGCTTTCTTT
CASSPQFGLGTEAFF
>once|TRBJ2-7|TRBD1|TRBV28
TGTGCCAGCACCCCAGGACAGGGGAGTAACTACGAGCAGTACTTC
CASTPGQGSNYEQYF
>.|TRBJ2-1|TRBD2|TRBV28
TGTGCCAGCATCCCAGGGGCTAGCGGGGCCTACAATGAGCAGTTCTTC
CASIPGASGAYNEQFF
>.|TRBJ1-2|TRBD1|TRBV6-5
TGTGCCAGCAGTTCTCTCCGACAGGGTGGCGGCTACACCTTC
CASSSLRQGGGYTF
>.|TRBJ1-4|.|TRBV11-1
TGTGCCAGCAGCTGGACGGGCGGACTTAATGAAAAACTGTTTTTT
CASSWTGGLNEKLFF
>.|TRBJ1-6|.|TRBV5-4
TGTGCCAGCAGCTTGCCTGGTTCACCCCTCCACTTT
CASSLPGSPLHF
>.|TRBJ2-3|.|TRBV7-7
TGTGCCAGCAGCTTAGTAAGGGCGGGAGATACGCAGTATTTT
CASSLVRAGDTQYF
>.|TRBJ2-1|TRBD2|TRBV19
TGTGCCAGTAGTCTAGCGGGAGTTTACAATGAGCAGTTCTTC
CASSLAGVYNEQFF
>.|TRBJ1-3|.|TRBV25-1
TGTGCCAGCAGTGACCCAGGGTTTGGAAACACCATATATTTT
CASSDPGFGNTIYF
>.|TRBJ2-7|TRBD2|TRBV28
TGTGCCAGCAGTCTAGCGGGAGGGCCCCGGGAGCAGTACTTC
CASSLAGGPREQYF
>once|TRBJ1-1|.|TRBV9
TGTGCCAGCGGATTGTCGGGGTCGACTGAAGCTTTCTTT
CASGLSGSTEAFF
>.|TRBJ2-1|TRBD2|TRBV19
TGTGCCAGTAGTATAACTAGCGGGAGCCCCTACAATGAGCAGTTCTTC
CASSITSGSPYNEQFF
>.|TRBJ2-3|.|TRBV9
TGTGCCAGCAGCGTTCAGGGGATCACAGATACGCAGTATTTT
CASSVQGITDTQYF
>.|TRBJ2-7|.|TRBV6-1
TGTGCCAGCAGTGAATGGCTGAGGGGATACGAGCAGTACTTC
CASSEWLRGYEQYF
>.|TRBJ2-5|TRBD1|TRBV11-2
TGTGCCACACAGGGGGAGGAGGAGACCCAGTACTTC
CATQGEEETQYF
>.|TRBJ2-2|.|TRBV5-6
TGTGCCAGCAGCTTAATCACGGGCACCGGGGAGCTGTTTTTT
CASSLITGTGELFF
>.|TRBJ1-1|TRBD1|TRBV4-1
TGCGCCAGCAGCCTCTCGGGACAGGGGGCCACTGAAGCTTTCTTT
CASSLSGQGATEAFF
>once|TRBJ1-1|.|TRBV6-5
TGTGCCAGCAGCCTATCAGGGACTGAAGCTTTCTTT
CASSLSGTEAFF
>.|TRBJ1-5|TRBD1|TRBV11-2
TGTGCCAGCAGCTTAGGGGCAGGGGGGAATCAGCCCCAGCATTTT
CASSLGAGGNQPQHF
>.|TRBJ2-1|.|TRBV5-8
TGTGCCAGCAGATCCCGGGACTCCATCAATGAGCAGTTCTTC
CASRSRDSINEQFF